This T cell receptor beta chain was sequenced in a study of CD8 T cells in Susac syndrome. Random hexamers were used to reverse transcribe 0.5 to 1 ug of RNA. TCRdb reprocessed the immunoSEQ multiplex PCR reads via MiXCR and lists one record per CDR3 protein. Here the sample spans approximately 230,000 distinct CDR3 sequences, 85% to 95% being singletons. FACS enriched CD8+ TEMRA cells, while bulk CD8+ and CD4+ were negatively isolated. With 8 bases removed from V and 0 bases from J, the gap between germline ends came to 10 bases. The CDR3 is made up of 12 amino acids. Germline loops: CDR1 GTSNPN, CDR2 SVGIG (reference sequence).

This sequence was found in a human donor with multiple sclerosis. Material for sequencing was CD4+ T cells from PBMCs. The chain joins TRBV30 to TRBJ1-2; TRBD1 is a possible D gene (5 bases). CDR3: CAGGGANYGYTF. In DNA, the CDR3 is TGTGCCGGAGGAGGGGCTAACTATGGCTACACCTTC. Full variable domain (outside the CDR3, taken from reference TRBV30 and TRBJ1-2): SQTIHQWPATLVQPVGSPLSLECTVEGTSNPNLYWYRQAAGRGLQLLFYSVGIGQISSEVPQNLSASRPQDRQFILSSKKLLLSDSGFYLCAGGGANYGYTFGSGTRLTVV.